These 14 T cell receptor beta chains were all obtained from the same sample, sequenced in a study of graft-versus-host responses after intestinal transplantation. Profiling relied on immunoSEQ multiplex PCR, and the TCRdb table lists in-frame clones only, not all of them. Among some 55,000 clones listed, about 89% were seen once. This sample comprised PBMCs, obtained more than 650 days after intestinal transplant. The receptors were gathered from a human patient who received an intestinal transplant, so some T cells may come from the graft donor.

J is TRBJ2-1 and V is TRBV5-8, with D perhaps given as TRBD1 or TRBD2 (5 bases each). Germline V gene data show CDR1 as SGHTS and CDR2 as YDEGEE. The CDR3 is 17 amino acids. V was cut by 2 bases and J by 5 bases, with 20 bases left in between. The CDR3 spells CASSFFQGGERDNEQFF. The CDR3 nucleotides read TGTGCCAGCAGCTTCTTCCAGGGTGGAGAGAGGGACAATGAGCAGTTCTTC.

This chain connects TRBV15 to TRBJ1-5; D not certain. The V and J ends lost 1 base and 0 bases respectively, with 7 bases between them. Germline-derived CDR1 and CDR2 are LNHNV and YYDKDF (reference sequence). The CDR3 sequence is 15 residues long. Here the CDR3 DNA reads TGTGCCACCAGCAGAGGCGAGATTAGCAATCAGCCCCAGCATTTT. Translating gives CATSRGEISNQPQHF.

J is TRBJ2-3 and V is TRBV2; D not resolved. V was pared by 0 bases and J by 2 bases, with 3 bases between. This CDR3 region has 13 residues. The germline V gene has CDR1 SNHLY and CDR2 FYNNEI. The DNA of the CDR3 is TGTGCCAGCAGTGAAGCGTACACAGATACGCAGTATTTT. Its protein is CASSEAYTDTQYF.

The CDR3 spells CASSQGEPKRLAGDNEQFF. The CDR3, as DNA: TGCGCCAGCAGCCAAGGCGAACCAAAGCGACTAGCGGGGGACAATGAGCAGTTCTTC. This chain joins TRBV4-1 and TRBJ2-1, with 12 positions matching TRBD2. Germline loops: CDR1 MGHRA, CDR2 YSYEKL. V trimming: 1 base; J trimming: 5 bases; junction bases outside the gene matches: 12. The CDR3 runs to 19 residues.

The rearrangement joins TRBV27 to TRBJ1-6; no firm D call. The CDR3 runs 15 residues. With 2 bases removed from V and 2 bases from J, the gap between germline ends came to 7 bases. CDR1 MNHEY and CDR2 SMNVEV come from the germline V gene (reference sequence). In DNA, the CDR3 is TGTGCCAGCAGTTTAAGCAGAGCCTATAATTCACCCCTCCACTTT. Its translation is CASSLSRAYNSPLHF.

The rearrangement uses TRBV6-6 and TRBJ2-7; D is perhaps TRBD1 (6 bases). The ends were cut back, 2 bases at V and 0 bases at J, with 8 bases in the middle. The germline CDR1 and CDR2 sequences are MNHNY and SVGAGI (reference sequence). The length of the CDR3 is 14 residues. CDR3 sequence reads: CASSYGTSSYEQYF. DNA for the CDR3: TGTGCCAGCAGTTACGGGACATCCTCCTACGAGCAGTACTTC.

V gene TRBV5-6 combines with J gene TRBJ1-1, with D unresolved. The germline V gene has CDR1 SGHDT and CDR2 YYEEEE. Trimming left V 0 bases short and J 3 bases short, with 9 bases between. CDR3 length: 14 residues. The CDR3 sequence: CASSLGGSHTEAFF. The CDR3 DNA reads as TGTGCCAGCAGCTTGGGCGGCAGCCACACTGAAGCTTTCTTT. Variable domain in full (rest from reference TRBV5-6 and TRBJ1-1): DAGVTQSPTHLIKTRGQQVTLRCSPKSGHDTVSWYQQALGQGPQFIFQYYEEEERQRGNFPDRFSGHQFPNYSSELNVNALLLGDSALYLCASSLGGSHTEAFFGQGTRLTVV.

V and J are TRBV10-1 and TRBJ2-5; either TRBD1 or TRBD2 may fit D (5 bases each). The CDR3 runs 15 residues. Germline V CDR1 and CDR2: WNHNN, SYGVQD (reference sequence). Trimming pared 3 bases from V and 5 bases from J, leaving 16 bases between. The CDR3 loop is CASSEWGTVGETQYF. Written as DNA, the CDR3 is TGCGCCAGCAGTGAATGGGGGACCGTGGGGGAGACCCAGTACTTC.

In this sample, this clone turned up once. J is TRBJ1-2 and V is TRBV18; D uncertain. Germline assignment: CDR1 KGHSH and CDR2 LQKENI. V shed 3 bases and J shed 4 bases, with 9 bases lying between them. This CDR3 has 13 amino acids. The CDR3 DNA reads as TGTGCCAGCTCACCTGACCACATCTATGGCTACACCTTC. It is translated as CASSPDHIYGYTF. Variable domain in full (rest from reference TRBV18 and TRBJ1-2): NAGVMQNPRHLVRRRGQEARLRCSPMKGHSHVYWYRQLPEEGLKFMVYLQKENIIDESGMPKERFSAEFPKEGPSILRIQQVVRGDSAAYFCASSPDHIYGYTFGSGTRLTVV.

CDR3 loop: CASREEVRDGYTF. CDR3 DNA sequence: TGCGCCAGCAGGGAGGAGGTTAGGGATGGCTACACCTTC. The genes are TRBV5-1 and TRBJ1-2; D remains ambiguous. The CDR3 has 13 amino acids. V gave up 5 bases and J gave up 6 bases, with 14 bases separating them. Germline V gene lookup returns CDR1 SGHRS and CDR2 YFSETQ.

The V gene is TRBV10-2, the J gene TRBJ2-5, with unresolved D. This CDR3 is built from 12 residues. V was clipped by 2 bases and J by 4 bases, with 5 bases between them. Germline CDR1 WSHSY, CDR2 SAAADI. The CDR3 is CASSEGGETQYF. The DNA of the CDR3 is TGCGCCAGCAGTGAGGGTGGAGAGACCCAGTACTTC.

The J gene is TRBJ1-1, the V gene TRBV5-8; tentatively, D is TRBD1 (6 bases). The CDR3 contains 17 residues. The ends were cut back, 4 bases at V and 0 bases at J, with 19 bases in the middle. Looked up from germline, CDR1 is SGHTS and CDR2 is YDEGEE. CDR3 sequence reads: CASSPWGGPTMNTEAFF. For the CDR3, the DNA is TGTGCCAGCAGCCCTTGGGGGGGGCCGACGATGAACACTGAAGCTTTCTTT.

The rearrangement links TRBV28 to TRBJ1-2; 10 bases are a match to TRBD1. Trimming took 9 bases from V and 3 from J; bases not matched to a gene: 7. Per germline, CDR1 MDHEN and CDR2 SYDVKM. This CDR3 has 14 residues. CDR3 sequence: CASQTGTGDYGYTF. CDR3 DNA: TGTGCCAGTCAAACCGGGACAGGGGACTATGGCTACACCTTC.

This chain uses TRBV9 with TRBJ1-1, with a possible D match to TRBD1 (5 bases). This CDR3 region has 14 residues. V lost 4 bases to trimming and J lost 2 bases, with 12 bases between them. Germline CDR1 and CDR2: SGDLS and YYNGEE. CDR3 bases: TGTGCCAGCAGCATCTCGGGGACTAACACTGAAGCTTTCTTT. This sequence encodes CASSISGTNTEAFF.